This T cell receptor beta chain was captured by sequencing in a study of T-cell memory formation after mild COVID-19 (dated by TCRdb to 2020 to 2023). At the level of the whole study: TCR sequence clusters from the two donors were largely donor specific. T-cell clones expanding and contracting after mild COVID-19 in a couple of donors were tracked by longitudinal TCRalpha and TCRbeta repertoire sequencing. Two young, previously healthy adult volunteers, one female and one male, were included in the cohort.

The germline V gene (reference sequence) yields SEHNR for CDR1 and FQNEAQ for CDR2. From cysteine to phenylalanine, the CDR3 is 15 amino acids long. Solely the CDR3 DNA is kept, with 45 bases framed from the first base. The trim is 6 bases for V and 2 bases for J, with a gap of 14 bases between the germline ends. The investigation overall reported the following: Contracting CD4+ clones appeared mostly in the CM and EM memory subsets, whereas CD8+ clones were enriched in EMRA. Clones that contracted from day 15 to 85 showed balanced CD4/CD8 phenotypes, whereas a second wave of clones that expanded from day 15 to 37 leaned towards CD4+. Only a couple of mild cases were covered by the study, and larger cohorts that include severe cases with pre-infection samples were considered necessary. Some responding clones were found in pre-infection memory, which suggests that pre-existing cross-reactive memory T cells took part in the SARS-CoV-2 response. The second-wave clones that peaked on day 37 were not confirmed to be SARS-CoV-2 specific.

These reads were obtained on an Illumina NovaSeq 6000. TCRalpha and TCRbeta cDNA libraries were built by 5'RACE with constant-segment primers, adding sample barcodes and unique molecular identifiers. RNA was extracted from every sample with Trizol reagent. Amplification of the libraries took two PCR steps, and the second step added a second sample barcode plus Illumina TruSeq adapters. Sequencing of libraries was performed on an Illumina NovaSeq with 2 x 150 bp paired-end reads. In the authors' own workflow: Reads were demultiplexed and collapsed into UMI-guided consensus sequences with migec v1.2.7. Using mixcr v2.1.11, the UMI consensuses were aligned to TRA and TRB V and J templates and assembled into clonotypes. Clonotypes were classified as expanded or contracted when called significant by both edgeR and NoisET, with noise models trained on biological replicates. For edgeR calls, the cutoffs were a false discovery rate-adjusted p below 0.01 and a log2 fold-change threshold of 1. As an exploratory analysis of dynamics, max-normalized trajectories of the 1000 most abundant clonotypes were examined by PCA with hierarchical clustering. Each responding clone was given a CD4 or CD8 phenotype based on the CD4+ and CD8+ repertoires, which had been sequenced separately. Using fastp trimming at Q25 and MiXCR clonotype assembly, TCRdb reanalyzed the public sequencing data and kept in-frame beta chains. Rows with one shared CDR3 protein collapse into an entry with the most common genes and DNA. In this record, the V and J calls reflect TCRdb's handling and not the investigators' own analysis. In all, the sample holds around 300,000 distinct CDR3 sequences, and approximately 12% of those were seen once. About 21% of the sample is held by the ten biggest clonotypes.

Ficoll-Paque density gradient centrifugation was the method used to isolate PBMCs. This clonotype was counted between two and nine times. The antigen it recognizes is unknown. The sample holds no much larger clone one base away, and base qualities are not on file. Source material: PBMCs or a T cell subset sorted from them (not recorded which). The sequence links TRBV7-9 to TRBJ1-3, and possibly TRBD1, on 5 matching bases. The source of this sequence is a man aged 18 to 35 who had mild COVID-19 (a few samples of this study predate the infection). The sample titles of this study are shuffled in the database, so cell type and time point are left out; the donor was told from shared clones. CDR3 protein: CASRRGTSAGNTIYF. In nucleotide form, the sequence is TGTGCCAGCAGAAGAGGGACTTCGGCTGGAAACACCATATATTTT.